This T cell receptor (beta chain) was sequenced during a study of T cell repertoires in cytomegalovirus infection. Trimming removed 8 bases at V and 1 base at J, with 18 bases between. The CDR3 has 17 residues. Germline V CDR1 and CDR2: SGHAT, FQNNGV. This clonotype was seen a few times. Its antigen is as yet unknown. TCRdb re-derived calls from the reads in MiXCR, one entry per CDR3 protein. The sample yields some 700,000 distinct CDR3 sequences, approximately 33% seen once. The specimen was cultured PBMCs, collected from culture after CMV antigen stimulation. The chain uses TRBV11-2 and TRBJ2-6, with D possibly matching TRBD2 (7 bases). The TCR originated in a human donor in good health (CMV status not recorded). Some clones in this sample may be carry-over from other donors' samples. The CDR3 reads CASRPWGGRSGANVLTF. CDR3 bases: TGTGCCAGCCGTCCTTGGGGGGGGCGTTCTGGGGCCAACGTCCTGACTTTC. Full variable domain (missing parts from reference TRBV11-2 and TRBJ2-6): EAGVAQSPRYKIIEKRQSVAFWCNPISGHATLYWYQQILGQGPKLLIQFQNNGVVDDSQLPKDRFSAERLKGVDSTLKIQPAKLEDSAVYLCASRPWGGRSGANVLTFGAGSRLTVL.